This T cell receptor beta chain was sequenced for a study of T cell repertoires in cytomegalovirus infection. Findings and limits, study-wide: CMV carriers having the relevant HLA were flagged by cumulative public TCR beta family frequency.

A single record per CDR3 protein comes from TCRdb applying MiXCR to the reads. The table lists around 490,000 distinct CDR3 sequences, 26% of them singletons. In its sample, this clonotype was seen once. Its antigen is unknown. The CDR3 has 12 residues. CDR1 is LNHDA and CDR2 is SQIVND in the germline V gene (reference sequence). The germline V and J ends were trimmed by 1 base and 6 bases, with 4 bases remaining between them. The source of this sequence is a human donor in good health (CMV status not recorded). Some clones in this sample may be carry-over from other donors' samples. The sample taken for sequencing was PBMCs. The V gene is TRBV19, the J gene TRBJ2-1; the D is unclear. The CDR3 sequence is CASSIGLNEQFF. The CDR3 DNA follows: TGTGCCAGTAGTATAGGCCTCAATGAGCAGTTCTTC.